Presented here are 30 T cell receptor beta chains from one specimen sequenced in a study of fetal regulatory T cell absence and autoimmunity (dated by TCRdb to about 2017). The library was prepared using the immunoSEQ multiplex PCR assay. The table was pulled from immuneACCESS by TCRdb, which kept in-frame rearrangements only. Such tables lose some clones; where checked, under half of the loss comes from unresolved V genes, and the rest has no known cause. Here the sample has about 95,000 clones; 60% to 80% occur a single time. The ten biggest clones cover 1.5% to 2% of the sample. Sequencing input: pancreas tissue. These receptors were taken from a male donor with IPEX syndrome.

The CDR3 reads CASSWGTGFYEQYF. CDR3 sequence (DNA): TGTGCCAGCAGTTGGGGGACAGGGTTCTACGAGCAGTACTTC. V gene TRBV6-6 combines with J gene TRBJ2-7, with 9 bases aligning to TRBD1. V shed 4 bases, J shed 3 bases, and the junction held 4 bases outside the gene matches. The CDR3 runs 14 residues. In germline, CDR1 is MNHNY, CDR2 SVGAGI (reference sequence).

The CDR3 sequence: CASSPTTGSPDYNEQFF. The CDR3 DNA reads as TGTGCCAGCAGCCCTACTACAGGGAGCCCCGATTACAATGAGCAGTTCTTC. J is TRBJ2-1 and V is TRBV11-3, with D perhaps TRBD1 (6 bases). The CDR3 extends over 17 amino acids. V shed 5 bases and J shed 4 bases, with 21 bases lying between them. Per germline, CDR1 SGHNT and CDR2 YENEEA.

The V gene is TRBV11-2, the J gene TRBJ2-7, with TRBD1 matching 9 bases. J was trimmed by 4 bases and V by 1 base; bases with no gene match: 2. This CDR3 has 14 residues. Germline V gives CDR1 SGHAT, CDR2 FQNNGV. The CDR3 DNA reads TGTGCCAGCAGCTTAGGACAGGGGGTTTACGAGCAGTACTTC. This sequence encodes CASSLGQGVYEQYF.

CDR3: CASSLVGLTGELFF. Written as DNA, the CDR3 is TGTGCCAGCAGCTTAGTAGGGCTGACCGGGGAGCTGTTTTTT. The rearrangement uses TRBV7-9 and TRBJ2-2; D call uncertain. CDR1 SEHNR and CDR2 FQNEAQ come from the germline V gene (reference sequence). V lost 1 base and J 5 bases, leaving 8 bases between the germline ends. The CDR3 runs to 14 residues.

The table lists this clone with a count of one. The chain employs TRBV6-1 and TRBJ2-7; 8 bases agree with TRBD1. There are 14 residues in the CDR3. The V segment lost 4 bases and the J segment 6 bases; nucleotides outside the gene matches: 8. Looked up from germline, CDR1 is MNHNS and CDR2 is SASEGT. CDR3 DNA sequence: TGTGCCAGCAGTGCCGGACAGGGACGCCTCGAGCAGTACTTC. Translated, it gives CASSAGQGRLEQYF.

The rearrangement links TRBV5-1 to TRBJ2-7; D is perhaps TRBD1 (6 bases). The ends were cut back, 4 bases at V and 1 base at J, with 21 bases in the middle. The CDR3 runs to 17 residues. The germline V gene has CDR1 SGHRS and CDR2 YFSETQ. The chain's CDR3 is CASSLSPGTGWSYEQYF. The CDR3 DNA is TGCGCCAGCAGCCTATCCCCAGGAACAGGGTGGTCCTACGAGCAGTACTTC.

This sequence joins TRBV27 and TRBJ2-7; tentative D call: TRBD2 (6 bases). V lost 0 bases to trimming and J lost 0 bases, with 6 bases between them. The CDR3 has 14 residues. The germline V gene has CDR1 MNHEY and CDR2 SMNVEV (reference sequence). Here the CDR3 reads CASSLSTSSYEQYF. The CDR3 coding sequence is TGTGCCAGCAGTTTATCGACTAGCTCCTACGAGCAGTACTTC.

The rearrangement joins TRBV7-2 to TRBJ2-2; possible D gene TRBD2, 6 bases. This CDR3 comprises 15 residues. Germline CDR1 is SGHTA and CDR2 is FQGNSA. Trimming cost V 0 bases and J 1 base, with 6 bases left between them. CDR3 sequence reads: CASSLASGNTGELFF. DNA of the CDR3: TGTGCCAGCAGCTTAGCTAGCGGGAACACCGGGGAGCTGTTTTTT. Filled out from reference TRBV7-2 and TRBJ2-2, the complete variable domain reads GAGVSQSPSNKVTEKGKDVELRCDPISGHTALYWYRQSLGQGLEFLIYFQGNSAPDKSGLPSDRFSAERTGGSVSTLTIQRTQQEDSAVYLCASSLASGNTGELFFGEGSRLTVL.

The chain has TRBV6-1 and TRBJ1-1; D is undetermined. The CDR3 length is 13 residues. In germline, CDR1 is MNHNS, CDR2 SASEGT. The V gene lost 4 bases and the J gene lost 1 base, with 7 bases spanning the gap. This chain's CDR3 is CASSAWANTEAFF. The CDR3 coding sequence is TGTGCCAGCAGTGCCTGGGCGAACACTGAAGCTTTCTTT.

The chain has TRBV7-9 and TRBJ1-2; D not certain. V lost 3 bases and J lost 2, with 4 bases in between. From germline, CDR1 is SEHNR and CDR2 FQNEAQ (reference sequence). The CDR3 loop spans 12 amino acids. The CDR3 spells CASSLPNYGYTF. In nucleotides, the CDR3 is TGTGCCAGCAGCTTGCCCAACTATGGCTACACCTTC.

There are a few counts of this clone. The J gene is TRBJ2-7, the V gene TRBV7-2, with TRBD2 matching over 7 bases. V gave up 2 bases and J gave up 4 bases; unmatched junction bases: 5. The germline V gene encodes CDR1 SGHTA and CDR2 FQGNSA. The CDR3 loop spans 14 amino acids. The CDR3 region has the DNA TGTGCCAGCAGCTTACGACTAGCATGGTACGAGCAGTACTTC. Translation gives CASSLRLAWYEQYF.

This clone has a single count. V usage is TRBV29-1 and J usage is TRBJ1-1, with D possibly TRBD1 on 5 matching bases. The CDR3 is 14 residues long. Trimming took 4 bases from V and 2 from J, leaving 14 bases between them. The germline V gene has CDR1 SQVTM and CDR2 ANQGSEA. The CDR3 region is CSVGAGTLNTEAFF. The DNA for the CDR3 is TGCAGCGTTGGGGCCGGGACTCTTAACACTGAAGCTTTCTTT.

In its sample, this clone was seen once. This sample also contains other DNA sequences that code for the same CDR3. This chain joins TRBV30 and TRBJ2-7; the D gene is possibly TRBD1 (6 bases). Looked up from germline, CDR1 is GTSNPN and CDR2 is SVGIG (reference sequence). The length of the CDR3 is 13 residues. V was pared by 0 bases and J by 0 bases, with 6 bases between. The CDR3 DNA reads as TGTGCCTGGAGTGTGGACAGCTCCTACGAGCAGTACTTC. Translating it yields CAWSVDSSYEQYF.

A few counts support this clone. The V and J genes are TRBV20-1 and TRBJ1-2; the D is unclear. Germline V CDR1 and CDR2: DFQATT, SNEGSKA (reference sequence). V was shortened by 0 bases and J by 2 bases, with 1 base between the two germline ends. The CDR3 consists of 11 residues. CDR3 region: CSARDNYGYTF. The CDR3 bases are TGCAGTGCTAGAGACAACTATGGCTACACCTTC.

V gene TRBV18 combines with J gene TRBJ1-3; D gene ambiguous. The V gene lost 3 bases and the J gene lost 0 bases, with 12 bases spanning the gap. Germline assignment: CDR1 KGHSH and CDR2 LQKENI. CDR3 length: 16 residues. This chain's CDR3 is CASSPVSTNSGNTIYF. CDR3 in DNA: TGTGCCAGCTCACCCGTCAGCACGAACTCTGGAAACACCATATATTTT.

The V gene is TRBV6-6, the J gene TRBJ1-3; D unresolved. CDR3 length equals 15 residues. V was cut by 0 bases and J by 0 bases, with 6 bases left in between. Looked up from germline, CDR1 is MNHNY and CDR2 is SVGAGI (reference sequence). The CDR3 region has the DNA TGTGCCAGCAGTTACTCCCCCGTCTCTGGAAACACCATATATTTT. It yields the protein CASSYSPVSGNTIYF.

This clone was found once. The V gene is TRBV6-1, the J gene TRBJ1-4, with 7 bases identical to TRBD1. V was clipped by 6 bases and J by 4 bases; unmatched bases: 5. This CDR3 comprises 14 residues. Germline-derived CDR1 and CDR2 are MNHNS and SASEGT. As DNA, the CDR3 is TGTGCCAGCAGACCCAGGGGGAGTAATGAAAAACTGTTTTTT. Amino acid sequence: CASRPRGSNEKLFF.

The table lists this clone with a few counts. The DNA for the CDR3 is TGTGCCAGTAGTATGGGACAGGGGGGATACGAGCAGTACTTC. It encodes CASSMGQGGYEQYF. The V call is TRBV19, the J call TRBJ2-7, with 11 bases matching TRBD1. This CDR3 is 14 amino acids long. Germline values: CDR1 LNHDA, CDR2 SQIVND (reference sequence). V lost 3 bases, J lost 4 bases, and 2 bases stayed unmatched.

This clone was recorded a few times. The chain has TRBV19 and TRBJ1-1; the match to TRBD1 covers 8 bases. With V trimmed by 6 bases and J by 4 bases, 7 bases remained unmatched. This CDR3 has 14 amino acids. The V gene's germline CDR1 is LNHDA and CDR2 SQIVND (reference sequence). The CDR3 loop is CASRVRGLGTEAFF. The CDR3 nucleotides are TGTGCCAGTAGGGTCAGGGGGCTGGGCACTGAAGCTTTCTTT.

The CDR3 protein is CASSPQGEKLFF. The CDR3 bases are TGTGCCAGCTCACCACAGGGTGAAAAACTGTTTTTT. The genes are TRBV18 and TRBJ1-4; D uncertain. V was clipped by 1 base and J by 7 bases, with 4 bases between them. This CDR3 has 12 residues. The germline CDR1 and CDR2 sequences are KGHSH and LQKENI.

The chain is built from TRBV7-6 and TRBJ2-7; no firm D call. This CDR3 is built from 16 residues. The V gene lost 5 bases and the J gene lost 0 bases, with 17 bases spanning the gap. Germline lookup yields CDR1 SGHVS and CDR2 FNYEAQ. Here the CDR3 DNA reads TGTGCCAGCAGCCCCGAGCGATACCCGAACTCCTACGAGCAGTACTTC. Its protein product is CASSPERYPNSYEQYF.

The chain couples TRBV5-4 to TRBJ1-3, with unresolved D. Germline-derived CDR1 and CDR2 are SGHNT and YYREEE (reference sequence). The ends were cut back, 4 bases at V and 0 bases at J, with 5 bases in the middle. The CDR3 is 13 residues long. The DNA for the CDR3 is TGTGCCAGCAGCGTCCTCTCTGGAAACACCATATATTTT. Residues: CASSVLSGNTIYF.

The chain has TRBV11-2 and TRBJ2-2; TRBD2 aligns across 13 bases. The germline CDR1 and CDR2 sequences are SGHAT and FQNNGV. The J segment lost 5 bases and the V segment lost 4 bases, leaving 1 base of the junction unmatched. The CDR3 runs to 15 residues. The CDR3 nucleotides read TGTGCCAGCAGCTCGGGACTAGCGGGGACCGGGGAGCTGTTTTTT. Its translation is CASSSGLAGTGELFF.

This clone was seen more than once but under ten times. The V gene is TRBV19, the J gene TRBJ2-3; the D gene is possibly TRBD2 (5 bases). Trimming cost V 3 bases and J 4 bases, with 11 bases left between them. This CDR3 has 14 amino acids. Looked up from germline, CDR1 is LNHDA and CDR2 is SQIVND (reference sequence). The CDR3 nucleotides are TGTGCCAGTAGTATTATAGCGCGGCCAGATACGCAGTATTTT. As protein: CASSIIARPDTQYF.

The chain uses TRBV7-2 and TRBJ2-7; TRBD2 matches at 8 bases. This CDR3 contains 14 residues. Germline CDR1 and CDR2: SGHTA and FQGNSA. J was trimmed by 3 bases and V by 3 bases; bases with no gene match: 4. The CDR3 sequence is CASSLAGGVYEQYF. The DNA of the CDR3 is TGTGCCAGCAGCTTGGCCGGGGGGGTCTACGAGCAGTACTTC.

The rearrangement links TRBV7-2 to TRBJ2-2, with D perhaps matching TRBD2 (7 bases). Germline V gene data show CDR1 as SGHTA and CDR2 as FQGNSA. The ends were cut back, 3 bases at V and 0 bases at J, with 11 bases in the middle. CDR3 size: 16 residues. This CDR3 is CASSLGGLANTGELFF. In DNA form, the CDR3 reads TGTGCCAGCAGCTTGGGGGGGCTCGCGAACACCGGGGAGCTGTTTTTT.

This sequence joins TRBV9 and TRBJ2-7, with TRBD2 matching over 14 bases. The CDR3 length is 17 residues. Germline trimming cut 0 bases from V and 2 bases from J; bases unmatched to any gene: 4. Germline lookup yields CDR1 SGDLS and CDR2 YYNGEE. The CDR3 DNA is TGTGCCAGCAGCGTAGGACCGGGACTAGCGGGGGCCTACGAGCAGTACTTC. Translated: CASSVGPGLAGAYEQYF. Complete variable domain (other parts from reference TRBV9 and TRBJ2-7): DSGVTQTPKHLITATGQRVTLRCSPRSGDLSVYWYQQSLDQGLQFLIQYYNGEERAKGNILERFSAQQFPDLHSELNLSSLELGDSALYFCASSVGPGLAGAYEQYFGPGTRLTVT.

This rearrangement joins TRBV6-5 to TRBJ1-2, with unresolved D. This CDR3 spans 14 amino acids. Germline CDR1 MNHEY, CDR2 SVGAGI. Trimming shortened V by 6 bases and J by 0 bases, and 11 bases separated the two germline ends. The CDR3 DNA reads as TGTGCCAGCAGCCCCGGCGCAGCTAACTATGGCTACACCTTC. Translation gives CASSPGAANYGYTF.

DNA for the CDR3: TGCGCCAGCAGTGATGGACAGGGAGGCAATCAGCCCCAGCATTTT. It specifies CASSDGQGGNQPQHF. V and J are TRBV10-1 and TRBJ1-5; 8 bases are a match to TRBD1. After removal of 3 bases from V and 2 bases from J, the junction contained 3 bases not matched to a gene. The CDR3 extends over 15 amino acids. From germline, CDR1 is WNHNN and CDR2 SYGVQD (reference sequence).

The rearrangement uses TRBV9 and TRBJ2-3; 8 bases align to TRBD2. Germline CDR1 is SGDLS and CDR2 is YYNGEE. The CDR3 runs to 18 residues. V dropped 0 bases and J dropped 0; count of bases not matched to a gene: 9. The CDR3 region is CASSVDASGTSSTDTQYF. The DNA for the CDR3 is TGTGCCAGCAGCGTAGACGCATCCGGGACTAGTAGCACAGATACGCAGTATTTT.